This TCR beta chain was documented in a study of long-term antiretroviral therapy in people with HIV (dated by TCRdb to 2022 to 2024). For the study in its entirety: The earliest samples were collected approximately a decade before the 2015 WHO recommendation for immediate ART, a period when ART was typically delayed until CD4 counts fell. A retrospective serial study tested whether changes in peripheral blood TRB repertoire composition and diversity were associated with ART initiation and durable HIV suppression. From 30 adults with confirmed HIV infection, the cohort provided approximately 210 cryopreserved PBMC samples, gathered serially across a mean of approximately six years (range 1-12). About 40% of the 30 participants with HIV were female. No cross-contamination during QIAcube processing was shown when test extractions of a monoclonal T-cell line were performed alongside fewer than 40 polyclonal samples. Study-wide conclusions, independent of this receptor: Owing to limited PBMC availability, only the TCR beta chain was sequenced, without alpha chain pairing. Expanded TRB clones identified before ART initiation dominated the repertoire across all time points, though the dominance fluctuated and decreased in many PLHIV after ART. ART initiation was associated with a significant increase in TRB diversity, but diversity stayed significantly below transplant donor controls even after long-term ART. Because pre-ART samples had limited cell numbers, unsorted PBMC were profiled rather than sorted CD4+ and CD8+ T cells. Narrower CDR3 length ranges were observed in HIV repertoires than in controls, and an antigen-experienced repertoire with only a slight naive shift after ART was suggested by the network structure. Samples dated from 2004 to 2017, and the ART regimens used may be less effective than current ones. Inferences about post-ART repertoire changes were limited because no data were available on ART adherence, viral resistance or therapy changes.

About this clone itself: Its antigen specificity is not known. The record has no base qualities; no much larger clone is one base away.

Sequences MGHRA (CDR1) and YSYEKL (CDR2) are obtained from the germline V gene. Spanning cysteine to phenylalanine, the CDR3 consists of 16 amino acids. This entry keeps only the CDR3 DNA: 48 bases, framed from base 1. Here V drops 0 bases and J drops 5 bases, and the junction holds 7 bases not matched to any gene. Inclusion was restricted to participants for whom at least one PBMC sample before ART initiation and at least two post-ART samples were available. Every participant with HIV received treatment in the United States of America. Before DNA extraction, cryopreserved samples of about 1-10 million PBMC were thawed and washed. At the time of the earliest PBMC sample, participants with HIV were aged between about 20 and 54 years. PBMC samples were contributed by each participant from 1-4 timepoints before ART initiation and 2-8 timepoints after ART initiation, with a median of 7 samples. Serial HIV viral load, CD4+ T-cell count, ART history and demographic data were obtained for every participant. Using a Qiagen kit on a QIAcube, genomic DNA was extracted from unsorted PBMC, with samples processed in batches of 12.

Sequencing of the TRB variable region was done with the immunoSEQ hsTCRB v3.0 assay at survey level resolution. A depth of roughly 40,000-55,000 T-cell genomes per sample was targeted for TRB sequencing. Pooled TRB libraries were sequenced on an Illumina MiSeq with a v3 150-cycle kit. Under the source paper's analysis protocol: Repertoire analysis was performed in R inside a reproducible Nextflow workflow that covered QC, data transformation and analysis. Custom analyses were implemented in LymphoSeq2, an R package for AIRR-Seq data exploration. A handful of samples that produced fewer than 5000 total TRB sequences were removed, so some 180 HIV repertoires were analyzed. Of the roughly 190 retained HIV repertoires, about 61 were collected before and approximately 130 after ART initiation. Repertoires were downsampled to 5000 TRB nucleotide sequences, and summary statistics were averaged over 100 downsampling iterations. TRB sequences were retained for analysis only if CDR3 regions of at least seven amino acids were present. Two measures captured diversity: a Shannon entropy-derived clonality score and the Gini coefficient. In repertoire networks, the top 5000 CDR3 amino acid sequences were linked whenever an edit distance of one separated two sequences. Antigen specificity groups and MHC restriction were predicted for TRB CDR3 amino acid sequences with GLIPH2. To flag known CMV, EBV, HIV or tissue antigen associations, CDR3 amino acid sequences were matched against VDJdb and McPAS-TCR. Pre-ART, post-ART and control groups were compared with Wilcoxon signed-rank tests and Holm-Bonferroni correction. TCRdb mirrors the immuneACCESS table, restricted to in-frame sequences. Some clones are absent from its copies; in checked studies, under half trace to an unresolved V gene, and the reason for the others is unknown. Clonal size and the V and J genes are those of that table, whereas D and trimming came from the DNA. Recorded for this sample are 25,000 to 35,000 clones; about 96% of them occurred a single time. In total, the top ten clones hold around 3.2% of the sample.

Recombination connected TRBV4-1 to TRBJ2-3, with 8 middle bases fitting TRBD2. This receptor was obtained from a man aged 30 to 39 with HIV. The material was unsorted PBMCs, obtained 6.9 years after starting antiretroviral therapy. The CDR3 region has the sequence CASSQDPSGSGDTQYF. At the DNA level, the sequence is TGCGCCAGCAGCCAAGATCCCAGCGGGAGTGGAGATACGCAGTATTTT.